In this sample, the clone carrying this TCR beta chain turned up many times. Its specificity is not known. There were TCR beta CDR3 regions amplified from RNA transcripts. A first-round RT-PCR of the TCR CDR3 used the HTBI primer set. TCRdb passed the multiplex PCR reads through MiXCR, listing each CDR3 protein once. The table has about 340,000 distinct CDR3 sequences, 18% seen once. These data come from a study of T cells in Graves' hyperthyroidism and ophthalmopathy. General study results and limits: Most expanded thyroid clonotypes above 0.001 also appeared in blood.

The V and J ends lost 3 bases and 5 bases, in that order; junction bases with no gene match: 6. CDR1 and CDR2 from the germline V gene are SGHRS and YFSETQ. CDR3 length equals 14 residues. An absence of ophthalmopathy progression within 18 months meant stable Graves' hyperthyroidism. Researchers barred patients who had uncontrolled infection, other autoimmune disease, pregnancy or lactation. V and J are TRBV5-1 and TRBJ2-3; 7 bases agree with TRBD2. The specimen was blood. The sequence was collected from a woman aged 45-59 years with Graves' hyperthyroidism. The DNA of the CDR3 is TGCGCCAGCAGCTCACTAGCGAGCGAAGATACGCAGTATTTT. Translating it yields CASSSLASEDTQYF.